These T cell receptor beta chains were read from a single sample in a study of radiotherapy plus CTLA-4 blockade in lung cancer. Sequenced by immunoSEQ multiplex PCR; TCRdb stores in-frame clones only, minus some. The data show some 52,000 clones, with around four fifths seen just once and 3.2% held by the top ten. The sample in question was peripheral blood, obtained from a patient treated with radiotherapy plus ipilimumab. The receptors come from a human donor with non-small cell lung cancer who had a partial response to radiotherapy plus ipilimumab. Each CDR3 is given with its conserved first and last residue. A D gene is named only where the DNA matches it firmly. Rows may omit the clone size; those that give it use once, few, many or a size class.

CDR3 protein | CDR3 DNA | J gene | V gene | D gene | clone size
CASIAGGDEKLFF | TGTGCCAGCATAGCCGGGGGAGACGAAAAACTGTTTTTT | TRBJ1-4 | TRBV28 | NA | few
CAISAGQQETQYF | TGTGCCATCAGTGCAGGACAGCAAGAGACCCAGTACTTC | TRBJ2-5 | TRBV10-3 | NA | NA
CASSYGTDSVYGYTF | TGTGCCAGCAGTTACGGGACGGACAGCGTCTATGGCTACACCTTC | TRBJ1-2 | TRBV6-5 | NA | NA
CAWTRGNTEAFF | TGTGCCTGGACCAGGGGGAACACTGAAGCTTTCTTT | TRBJ1-1 | TRBV30 | NA | NA
CASSLGSDSYNEQFF | TGTGCCAGCAGCTTGGGGAGCGACTCCTACAATGAGCAGTTCTTC | TRBJ2-1 | TRBV5-4 | NA | NA
CASSVEVTATNEKLFF | TGTGCCAGCAGCGTAGAAGTGACAGCAACTAATGAAAAACTGTTTTTT | TRBJ1-4 | TRBV9 | NA | NA
CASSLPGTGGYGYTF | TGCGCCAGCAGCTTACCGGGGACAGGGGGCTATGGCTACACCTTC | TRBJ1-2 | TRBV5-1 | TRBD1 | NA
CASSLASAFF | TGTGCCAGCAGCTTAGCTTCGGCTTTCTTT | TRBJ1-1 | TRBV7-9 | NA | NA
CASGGQDRDTQYF | TGTGCCAGCGGGGGACAGGACAGGGATACGCAGTATTTT | TRBJ2-3 | TRBV6-5 | TRBD1 | NA
CASSIQAGLNTEAFF | TGTGCCAGCAGCATACAAGCGGGGTTGAACACTGAAGCTTTCTTT | TRBJ1-1 | TRBV7-9 | NA | NA
CASSYRQTYNEQFF | TGTGCCAGCAGCTACCGACAAACGTACAATGAGCAGTTCTTC | TRBJ2-1 | TRBV7-2 | NA | NA
CASSQEAGGGNQPQHF | TGCGCCAGCAGCCAAGAAGCGGGGGGTGGCAATCAGCCCCAGCATTTT | TRBJ1-5 | TRBV4-1 | NA | NA
CASSYGLAQGTQYF | TGTGCCAGCAGCTACGGACTAGCTCAAGGGACCCAGTACTTC | TRBJ2-5 | TRBV5-5 | TRBD2 | few
CASSLASLPYEQYF | TGTGCCAGCAGCTTAGCTTCACTCCCCTACGAGCAGTACTTC | TRBJ2-7 | TRBV11-1 | NA | NA
CASSLVTGGNSGAFF | TGCGCCAGCAGCTTGGTAACAGGGGGAAATTCTGGAGCTTTCTTT | TRBJ1-1 | TRBV5-1 | TRBD1 | NA
CASSDSGGSYEQYF | TGTGCCAGCAGTGATAGCGGGGGCTCCTACGAGCAGTACTTC | TRBJ2-7 | TRBV2 | TRBD2 | few
CASNGPGTGLNIQYF | TGTGCCAGCAACGGACCCGGGACAGGGTTAAACATTCAGTACTTC | TRBJ2-4 | TRBV6-1 | TRBD1 | NA
CASGGHGSSTDTQYF | TGTGCCAGCGGCGGCCACGGTTCTAGCACAGATACGCAGTATTTT | TRBJ2-3 | TRBV6-5 | NA | NA
CASSLARREGGELFF | TGCGCCAGCAGCTTGGCTCGCAGGGAAGGCGGGGAGCTGTTTTTT | TRBJ2-2 | TRBV5-1 | NA | NA
CASSPLPATNEKLFF | TGTGCCAGCTCACCCCTCCCTGCAACTAATGAAAAACTGTTTTTT | TRBJ1-4 | TRBV18 | NA | once
CASSFSADTQYF | TGTGCCAGCAGCTTTAGCGCAGATACGCAGTATTTT | TRBJ2-3 | TRBV11-2 | NA | NA
CASSLEQGGDIQYF | TGTGCCAGCAGCTTGGAACAGGGGGGGGACATTCAGTACTTC | TRBJ2-4 | TRBV5-6 | NA | NA